Presented here are 28 T cell receptor beta chains from one specimen sequenced in a study of blood T cell repertoires in COVID-19. Using immunoSEQ multiplex PCR, the repertoire was profiled, and TCRdb retains in-frame clones only, with some absent. The sample consists of approximately 200,000 clones, about 85% of them appearing once. Sample: peripheral blood. Source of these receptors: a woman aged 30 to 39 with active or convalescent COVID-19.

This clone was seen only a few times. V gene TRBV27 combines with J gene TRBJ1-5; D gene unclear. Trimming cost V 2 bases and J 7 bases, with 12 bases left between them. The germline V gene has CDR1 MNHEY and CDR2 SMNVEV (reference sequence). This CDR3 has 14 residues. The CDR3 region is CASSLNPGRQPQHF. CDR3 sequence (DNA): TGTGCCAGCAGTTTAAACCCAGGTCGGCAGCCCCAGCATTTT.

The gene calls are TRBV9 and TRBJ1-6, with a tentative D call TRBD1 (5 bases). Trimming removed 0 bases at V and 11 bases at J, with 15 bases between. CDR1 SGDLS and CDR2 YYNGEE come from the germline V gene. The CDR3 has 15 amino acids. The CDR3, as DNA: TGTGCCAGCAGCGTAGAACGGGCAGGGTTGACACCCCTCCACTTT. Amino acid sequence: CASSVERAGLTPLHF.

This clone was picked up one time. The chain recombines TRBV25-1 with TRBJ1-2; TRBD1 is a possible D gene (5 bases). In germline, CDR1 is MGHDK, CDR2 SYGVNS. This CDR3 contains 14 residues. V lost 7 bases, J lost 4 bases, and 16 bases lay in between. DNA for the CDR3: TGTGCCAGCACCTCCTGGGGGGAGGGCTATGGCTACACCTTC. It yields the protein CASTSWGEGYGYTF.

V is TRBV25-1 and J is TRBJ2-1, with TRBD2 matching 10 bases. Trimming took 3 bases from V and 10 from J; bases not matched to a gene: 9. Per germline, CDR1 MGHDK and CDR2 SYGVNS. The CDR3 covers 15 residues. The DNA for the CDR3 is TGTGCCAGCAGTGAGAGTCTAGCGGGAGTACAGGAGCAGTTCTTC. Protein: CASSESLAGVQEQFF.

The V and J genes are TRBV3-1 (or the pseudogene TRBV3-2) and TRBJ1-5, with D tentatively TRBD1 (5 bases). The V gene's germline CDR1 is LGHDT and CDR2 YNNKEL (reference sequence). Trimming took 4 bases from V and 2 from J, leaving 21 bases between them. The CDR3 contains 18 residues. The CDR3 DNA is TGTGCCAGCAGCCCGGCCCGACAGACCCCCTTAGGCAATCAGCCCCAGCATTTT. Encoded protein: CASSPARQTPLGNQPQHF.

The CDR3 here is CASSVEGQSKQYF. CDR3 nucleotides: TGTGCCAGCAGCGTAGAGGGACAAAGCAAGCAGTACTTC. This sequence joins TRBV9 and TRBJ2-7; D might be TRBD1 (6 bases). This CDR3 contains 13 residues. The germline V gene has CDR1 SGDLS and CDR2 YYNGEE. Trimming took off 0 bases at V and 8 bases at J, with 12 bases between the two ends.

The rearrangement uses TRBV19 and TRBJ1-5, with 8 bases fitting TRBD1. From germline, CDR1 is LNHDA and CDR2 SQIVND (reference sequence). Unmatched junction bases numbered 3, after V lost 7 bases and J lost 4 bases. The CDR3 is 13 residues long. In DNA, the CDR3 is TGTGCCAGTAAGGGACAGGAAAATCAGCCCCAGCATTTT. Translation gives CASKGQENQPQHF. The whole variable domain, filled in from reference TRBV19 and TRBJ1-5, reads DGGITQSPKYLFRKEGQNVTLSCEQNLNHDAMYWYRQDPGQGLRLIYYSQIVNDFQKGDIAEGYSVSREKKESFPLTVTSAQKNPTAFYLCASKGQENQPQHFGDGTRLSIL.

This chain connects TRBV29-1 to TRBJ1-1; weak D call: TRBD1 (6 bases). V was pared by 8 bases and J by 2 bases, with 21 bases between. The germline V gene has CDR1 SQVTM and CDR2 ANQGSEA. The CDR3 length is 15 residues. The CDR3 protein is CSFNRQGPFNTEAFF. The CDR3 nucleotides are TGCAGCTTCAACCGTCAGGGGCCTTTCAACACTGAAGCTTTCTTT.

This clone was found a few times. The chain couples TRBV29-1 to TRBJ1-1; D may be TRBD1 (6 bases). The ends were cut back, 6 bases at V and 3 bases at J, with 14 bases in the middle. Germline assignment: CDR1 SQVTM and CDR2 ANQGSEA. CDR3 length: 13 residues. CDR3 protein: CSVSKGGDTEAFF. CDR3 nucleotide sequence: TGCAGCGTAAGCAAAGGGGGGGACACTGAAGCTTTCTTT.

The rearrangement links TRBV11-3 to TRBJ1-3; TRBD1 might be the D (6 bases). Trimming removed 8 bases from V and 1 base from J, with 9 bases in between. The CDR3 is 13 amino acids. Germline V lookup: CDR1 SGHNT, CDR2 YENEEA. Written as DNA, the CDR3 is TGTGCCAGCTGCCAGGGGTCTGGAAACACCATATATTTT. This gives the protein CASCQGSGNTIYF.

V usage is TRBV19 and J usage is TRBJ2-1, with 13 bases identical to TRBD2. J was trimmed by 14 bases and V by 5 bases; bases with no gene match: 12. Per germline, CDR1 LNHDA and CDR2 SQIVND (reference sequence). The CDR3 totals 15 residues. Written as DNA, the CDR3 is TGTGCCAGTAGTCTCCGTGGACTAGCGGGGGTCGGGGAGTTCTTC. Protein sequence: CASSLRGLAGVGEFF.

V is TRBV5-1 and J is TRBJ2-2; 9 bases match TRBD1. This CDR3 is built from 15 residues. The trim removed 3 bases at V and 8 bases at J, leaving 8 bases unmatched. The germline V gene has CDR1 SGHRS and CDR2 YFSETQ. The CDR3 loop reads CASSSGTGSMGELFF. The CDR3 DNA follows: TGCGCCAGCAGCTCCGGGACAGGGTCTATGGGGGAGCTGTTTTTT.

The V and J genes are TRBV18 and TRBJ1-6; 7 nucleotides match TRBD1. Germline CDR1 and CDR2: KGHSH and LQKENI. CDR3 length equals 15 residues. Losses at the gene ends were 6 bases for V and 10 bases for J; bases not matched to a gene: 12. The DNA for the CDR3 is TGTGCCAGCTCCGTCGGGGACAGCAAGATCTCACCCCTCCACTTT. Protein: CASSVGDSKISPLHF.

This chain uses TRBV15 with TRBJ1-6; perhaps TRBD1 as D (6 bases). Germline values: CDR1 LNHNV, CDR2 YYDKDF (reference sequence). This CDR3 spans 14 amino acids. Trimming cost V 2 bases and J 9 bases, with 11 bases left between them. CDR3: CATSRRGLGSPLHF. CDR3 in DNA: TGTGCCACCAGCAGAAGGGGGTTGGGTTCACCCCTCCACTTT.

This clone was detected a few times. V and J are TRBV24-1 and TRBJ2-2; a weak D match, TRBD2 (6 bases). Germline assignment: CDR1 KGHDR and CDR2 SFDVKD. V lost 2 bases and J lost 1, with 7 bases in between. The CDR3 runs to 15 residues. CDR3 region: CATSDSGENTGELFF. The CDR3 region has the DNA TGTGCCACCAGTGATTCGGGAGAGAACACCGGGGAGCTGTTTTTT.

CDR3 sequence (DNA): TGTGCCAGTACTGGGACTAGTAAGGGATACAATGAGCAGTTCTTC. Its protein is CASTGTSKGYNEQFF. The chain employs TRBV19 and TRBJ2-1; the match to TRBD2 covers 8 bases. From germline, CDR1 is LNHDA and CDR2 SQIVND (reference sequence). The ends lost 7 bases at V and 4 bases at J; junction bases unmatched: 9. This CDR3 spans 15 amino acids.

J is TRBJ1-5 and V is TRBV10-3, with D possibly being TRBD1 (5 bases). The V gene lost 3 bases and the J gene lost 2 bases, with 11 bases spanning the gap. Germline V gene data show CDR1 as ENHRY and CDR2 as SYGVKD. The CDR3 has 15 amino acids. CDR3 DNA sequence: TGTGCCATCAGTGAAATAGGGGTGGGCAATCAGCCCCAGCATTTT. Its protein is CAISEIGVGNQPQHF.

The V call is TRBV15, the J call TRBJ2-3; 8 bases agree with TRBD1. The V gene's germline CDR1 is LNHNV and CDR2 YYDKDF (reference sequence). V lost 5 bases to trimming and J lost 4 bases; unmatched junction nucleotides: 11. The CDR3 is 16 amino acids. CDR3 in amino acids: CATSWGERTGPDTQYF. Written as DNA, the CDR3 is TGTGCCACCAGCTGGGGGGAAAGGACAGGGCCAGATACGCAGTATTTT.

This sequence joins TRBV30 and TRBJ1-2, with 10 bases lining up with TRBD1. J was trimmed by 4 bases and V by 3 bases; bases with no gene match: 2. Germline V gene sequence: CDR1 GTSNPN, CDR2 SVGIG (reference sequence). The CDR3 is 13 amino acids. The CDR3 nucleotides are TGTGCCTGGAGGACAGGGGGCCTCTATGGCTACACCTTC. This encodes CAWRTGGLYGYTF.

This clone was observed a handful of times. The rearrangement links TRBV7-6 to TRBJ1-6; D perhaps matches TRBD1 (5 bases). Looked up from germline, CDR1 is SGHVS and CDR2 is FNYEAQ. Trimming removed 1 base at V and 0 bases at J, with 10 bases between. CDR3 length equals 17 residues. CDR3 DNA sequence: TGTGCCAGCAGCTTAGTGGACATCCGCTCCTATAATTCACCCCTCCACTTT. The encoded protein is CASSLVDIRSYNSPLHF. The whole variable domain, filled in from reference TRBV7-6 and TRBJ1-6, reads GAGVSQSPRYKVTKRGQDVALRCDPISGHVSLYWYRQALGQGPEFLTYFNYEAQQDKSGLPNDRFSAERPEGSISTLTIQRTEQRDSAMYRCASSLVDIRSYNSPLHFGNGTRLTVT.

V and J are TRBV7-2 and TRBJ1-1; D may be TRBD1 (6 bases). The V end was cut by 3 bases, the J end by 1 base, with 9 bases between. Germline CDR1 SGHTA, CDR2 FQGNSA. The CDR3 has 14 amino acids. The CDR3 spells CASSFGTRNTEAFF. The CDR3 nucleotides are TGTGCCAGCAGCTTCGGGACAAGGAACACTGAAGCTTTCTTT.

The genes are TRBV7-9 and TRBJ1-1; no reliable D call. The CDR3 is 15 residues long. Trimming cost V 8 bases and J 4 bases, with 20 bases left between them. Germline V gene data show CDR1 as SEHNR and CDR2 as FQNEAQ (reference sequence). In DNA form, the CDR3 reads TGTGCCAGCGGCCTCAACAAAGGGAGTTCCACTGAAGCTTTCTTT. Amino acid sequence: CASGLNKGSSTEAFF.

The genes are TRBV4-1 and TRBJ2-1; 14 bases map to TRBD2. The CDR3 length is 15 residues. The J segment lost 6 bases and the V segment lost 4 bases, leaving 2 bases of the junction unmatched. Germline CDR1 is MGHRA and CDR2 is YSYEKL. This chain's CDR3 is CASSLGLAGVNEQFF. The CDR3 bases are TGCGCCAGCAGCCTGGGACTAGCGGGGGTCAATGAGCAGTTCTTC.

The rearrangement uses TRBV4-1 and TRBJ2-5; 7 positions agree with TRBD1. The V gene's germline CDR1 is MGHRA and CDR2 YSYEKL. The CDR3 is made up of 14 amino acids. With V trimmed by 4 bases and J by 5 bases, 7 bases remained unmatched. The CDR3 nucleotides read TGCGCCAGCAGCCTCACAGGGGCCGGGGAGACCCAGTACTTC. This sequence encodes CASSLTGAGETQYF.

The chain couples TRBV18 to TRBJ1-5, with a weak D call TRBD1 (6 bases). The V and J ends lost 2 bases and 2 bases respectively, with 10 bases between them. CDR3 length: 15 residues. Per germline, CDR1 KGHSH and CDR2 LQKENI. CDR3 loop: CASSPVGQGNQPQHF. The CDR3 region has the DNA TGTGCCAGCTCACCAGTGGGACAAGGCAATCAGCCCCAGCATTTT.

V is TRBV25-1 and J is TRBJ2-7, with 9 bases identical to TRBD2. The CDR3 extends over 15 amino acids. The germline V gene encodes CDR1 MGHDK and CDR2 SYGVNS. With V trimmed by 1 base and J by 4 bases, 5 bases remained unmatched. CDR3 DNA: TGTGCCAGCAGTGAATTCGGAGCGGGGGGATACGAGCAGTACTTC. Translation: CASSEFGAGGYEQYF.

This chain joins TRBV11-2 and TRBJ2-5, with TRBD1 as a possible D gene (5 bases). Germline CDR1 SGHAT, CDR2 FQNNGV. The CDR3 runs to 15 residues. Trimming pared 1 base from V and 2 bases from J, leaving 11 bases between. CDR3 protein: CASSLGQNTQETQYF. The CDR3 nucleotides are TGTGCCAGCAGCTTAGGACAGAACACTCAAGAGACCCAGTACTTC.

The chain combines TRBV6-6 with TRBJ1-5, with 7 bases identical to TRBD1. From germline, CDR1 is MNHNY and CDR2 SVGAGI (reference sequence). With 5 bases clipped from V and 8 bases from J, the junction kept 15 bases outside the gene matches. This CDR3 has 16 amino acids. The CDR3 sequence: CASSRDFRDSDKPQHF. CDR3 coding DNA: TGTGCCAGCAGTCGAGACTTCCGGGACAGCGATAAGCCCCAGCATTTT.